The T cell receptor (beta chain) under discussion was sequenced for a study of CD8+ T cells in alopecia areata. Across the study: Treatment ran 6 to 18 months, with 6 months of follow-up afterward.

Concerning this clone: What it binds is unknown.

The treatment was: oral pan-JAK inhibitor, 5-10 mg twice daily. PBMC-derived CD4+ and CD8+ T cells were sorted. Study-level points and caveats: On tofacitinib, scalp clonality and expanded CD8+ clones among top 100 fell significantly. While patients received tofacitinib, many expanded lesional clones remained present in scalp and blood.

Reverse transcribed after extraction, RNA yielded cDNA as the sequencing template. Here immunoSEQ multiplex PCR was the method, and the copy in TCRdb shows in-frame clones only, minus some. The sample yields about 200,000 clones, nearly 60% seen once. Trimming removed 6 bases from V and 1 base from J, with 9 bases in between. Germline values: CDR1 SQVTM, CDR2 ANQGSEA. This CDR3 contains 13 residues. The sample was CD4+ T cells sorted from blood, taken at week 24, from a patient treated with tofacitinib. The chain carries TRBV29-1 and TRBJ2-2; tentative D call: TRBD1 (5 bases). The receptor was derived from a human donor with alopecia areata. The CDR3 DNA sequence: TGCAGCGTGGGGCCTCAGAACACCGGGGAGCTGTTTTTT. Its protein product is CSVGPQNTGELFF.